What follows are 23 T cell receptor beta chains derived from one specimen sequenced in a study of blood T cell repertoires in COVID-19. Clones were read by immunoSEQ multiplex PCR, and TCRdb kept only the in-frame ones, dropping some. The sample holds around 310,000 clones; roughly 89% are singletons and the top ten take roughly a tenth. The sample taken for sequencing was PBMCs or T cells enriched from blood (not recorded which). These receptors were collected from a woman aged 25 to 39 who had recovered from COVID-19.

J is TRBJ2-6 and V is TRBV4-1; D not resolved. This CDR3 has 12 amino acids. Trimming removed 10 bases from V and 0 bases from J, with 4 bases in between. Germline CDR1 MGHRA, CDR2 YSYEKL. The CDR3 loop reads CATSSGANVLTF. CDR3 DNA sequence: TGCGCCACCTCCTCTGGGGCCAACGTCCTGACTTTC.

The chain recombines TRBV3-1 (or the pseudogene TRBV3-2) with TRBJ1-5; D possibly corresponds to TRBD1 (5 bases). The CDR3 runs to 14 residues. V gave up 4 bases and J gave up 3 bases, with 10 bases separating them. Germline-derived CDR1 and CDR2 are LGHDT and YNNKEL (reference sequence). The CDR3, as DNA: TGTGCCAGCAGCCGGCAGGGCACCAATCAGCCCCAGCATTTT. This sequence encodes CASSRQGTNQPQHF.

The chain links TRBV28 to TRBJ2-3; unclear D gene. This CDR3 comprises 11 residues. V lost 3 bases and J 6 bases, leaving 4 bases between the germline ends. Germline assignment: CDR1 MDHEN and CDR2 SYDVKM. The CDR3 nucleotides read TGTGCCAGCAGTTTCATGGATACGCAGTATTTT. Its protein product is CASSFMDTQYF.

The V gene is TRBV29-1, the J gene TRBJ2-5; the D gene is possibly TRBD1 (6 bases). Germline CDR1 and CDR2: SQVTM and ANQGSEA. The CDR3 has 12 amino acids. V gave up 7 bases and J gave up 7 bases, with 16 bases separating them. The CDR3 region is CSARTAGVTQYF. As DNA, the CDR3 is TGCAGCGCTCGGACAGCCGGAGTGACCCAGTACTTC.

The chain combines TRBV28 with TRBJ2-3; no firm D call. From germline, CDR1 is MDHEN and CDR2 SYDVKM. V dropped 3 bases and J dropped 6 bases, with 16 bases sitting between them. The CDR3 is 15 amino acids. CDR3 bases: TGTGCCAGCAGTTTCCGCCGCCGCGGCCATGATACGCAGTATTTT. It is translated as CASSFRRRGHDTQYF.

V usage is TRBV25-1 and J usage is TRBJ1-5, with 8 bases fitting TRBD1. From germline, CDR1 is MGHDK and CDR2 SYGVNS. The ends lost 8 bases at V and 2 bases at J; junction bases unmatched: 17. CDR3 length equals 18 residues. CDR3 coding DNA: TGTGCCAGCCCATTCCGGGACAGGCGAGAGGAGGGCAATCAGCCCCAGCATTTT. It is translated as CASPFRDRREEGNQPQHF.

This clone was detected only once. J is TRBJ1-2 and V is TRBV5-5, with 7 bases that match TRBD1. V lost 4 bases and J lost 3; bases outside the gene matches: 9. The CDR3 spans 15 residues. Germline loops: CDR1 SGHKS, CDR2 YYEKEE (reference sequence). CDR3 in DNA: TGTGCCAGCAGCGTGGTCCCAGGGGGGCACTATGGCTACACCTTC. Its protein product is CASSVVPGGHYGYTF.

The V call is TRBV15, the J call TRBJ2-7, with a tentative D call TRBD2 (6 bases). With 0 bases removed from V and 3 bases from J, the gap between germline ends came to 9 bases. The length of the CDR3 is 14 residues. Germline V gene data show CDR1 as LNHNV and CDR2 as YYDKDF (reference sequence). CDR3 region: CATSREGSGYEQYF. The CDR3 DNA reads as TGTGCCACCAGCAGAGAAGGTAGCGGCTACGAGCAGTACTTC.

The rearrangement links TRBV27 to TRBJ1-6, with D possibly matching TRBD1 (5 bases). Trimming left V 7 bases short and J 11 bases short, with 24 bases between. This CDR3 spans 16 amino acids. From germline, CDR1 is MNHEY and CDR2 SMNVEV (reference sequence). CDR3 residues: CASMKTGEGWRAPLHF. In nucleotides, the CDR3 is TGTGCCAGCATGAAAACGGGGGAGGGGTGGAGGGCACCCCTCCACTTT.

The chain recombines TRBV19 with TRBJ1-1; no reliable D call. The CDR3 loop spans 11 amino acids. Between the trimmed V and J ends, which lost 6 bases and 6 bases, there was a span of 8 bases. CDR1 LNHDA and CDR2 SQIVND come from the germline V gene (reference sequence). The CDR3 sequence is CASRWQPEAFF. As DNA, the CDR3 is TGTGCCAGTAGGTGGCAACCTGAAGCTTTCTTT.

This clone showed up just once. The chain has TRBV6-5 and TRBJ2-5, with a possible D match to TRBD2 (5 bases). This CDR3 is 14 amino acids long. The germline V and J ends were trimmed by 6 bases and 2 bases, with 13 bases remaining between them. The germline CDR1 and CDR2 sequences are MNHEY and SVGAGI. Written as DNA, the CDR3 is TGTGCCAGCAGCGCAAGAGGGAGTCAAGAGACCCAGTACTTC. Encoded protein: CASSARGSQETQYF.

The count of this clone is one. J is TRBJ2-1 and V is TRBV18, with 13 bases that match TRBD2. With 6 bases clipped from V and 7 bases from J, the junction kept 9 bases outside the gene matches. The CDR3 sequence is 16 residues long. Germline assignment: CDR1 KGHSH and CDR2 LQKENI. The CDR3 is CASSDAGTSGKNEQFF. CDR3 sequence (DNA): TGTGCCAGCTCCGACGCCGGGACTAGCGGGAAGAATGAGCAGTTCTTC.

The V gene is TRBV5-1, the J gene TRBJ1-1; TRBD1 is a possible D gene (5 bases). Trimming took off 3 bases at V and 1 base at J, with 10 bases between the two ends. Germline-derived CDR1 and CDR2 are SGHRS and YFSETQ. The CDR3 is made up of 14 amino acids. The CDR3, as DNA: TGCGCCAGCAGCTCACAGGCGACGAACACTGAAGCTTTCTTT. Translation: CASSSQATNTEAFF.

The chain is built from TRBV4-1 and TRBJ1-1; D possibly corresponds to TRBD1 (6 bases). The V end lost 3 bases, the J end lost 2 bases, and 10 bases lay between the germline ends. Germline V gives CDR1 MGHRA, CDR2 YSYEKL. The CDR3 is 14 amino acids. DNA for the CDR3: TGCGCCAGCAGCCAGTACGGGACAAACACTGAAGCTTTCTTT. Its protein is CASSQYGTNTEAFF.

The chain employs TRBV24-1 and TRBJ2-1, with D unclear. The CDR3 consists of 13 residues. CDR1 is KGHDR and CDR2 is SFDVKD in the germline V gene. Trimming took off 9 bases at V and 1 base at J, with 9 bases between the two ends. For the CDR3, the DNA is TGTGCCACCGTTTCCAGGTCCTACAATGAGCAGTTCTTC. Translated, it gives CATVSRSYNEQFF.

This chain connects TRBV4-1 to TRBJ2-3; 13 bases fit TRBD2. The trim removed 2 bases at V and 6 bases at J, leaving 8 bases unmatched. This CDR3 comprises 17 residues. Germline assignment: CDR1 MGHRA and CDR2 YSYEKL. The CDR3 DNA follows: TGCGCCAGCAGCCAACATACCGGACTAGCGGGAGTGGATACGCAGTATTTT. Translated, it gives CASSQHTGLAGVDTQYF.

The chain is built from TRBV13 and TRBJ2-5; 13 nucleotides agree with TRBD2. The CDR3 length is 16 residues. With 4 bases clipped from V and 5 bases from J, the junction kept 7 bases outside the gene matches. Germline assignment: CDR1 PRHDT and CDR2 FYEKMQ (reference sequence). The CDR3 sequence is CASSSRTSGRRETQYF. CDR3 DNA sequence: TGTGCCAGCAGCTCCAGGACTAGCGGGAGAAGGGAGACCCAGTACTTC. The full variable domain, completed using reference TRBV13 and TRBJ2-5, is AAGVIQSPRHLIKEKRETATLKCYPIPRHDTVYWYQQGPGQDPQFLISFYEKMQSDKGSIPDRFSAQQFSDYHSELNMSSLELGDSALYFCASSSRTSGRRETQYFGPGTRLLVL.

This chain uses TRBV7-9 with TRBJ1-2; D gene uncertain. V lost 2 bases and J lost 4, with 20 bases in between. CDR3 length: 17 amino acids. The germline gives CDR1 SEHNR, CDR2 FQNEAQ (reference sequence). Here the CDR3 DNA reads TGTGCCAGCAGCTTACCGCGGGGTCAAAAGTCCCCCTATGGCTACACCTTC. It yields the protein CASSLPRGQKSPYGYTF.

The chain couples TRBV19 to TRBJ2-1; 9 nucleotides agree with TRBD2. Looked up from germline, CDR1 is LNHDA and CDR2 is SQIVND (reference sequence). The V and J ends lost 7 bases and 6 bases, in that order; junction bases with no gene match: 7. This CDR3 comprises 14 residues. CDR3 sequence: CASTLSGSGNEQFF. The DNA for the CDR3 is TGTGCCAGTACCCTTAGCGGGAGTGGCAATGAGCAGTTCTTC.

The chain employs TRBV4-3 and TRBJ1-2; no definite D call. Germline CDR1 and CDR2: LGHNA and YSLEER. This CDR3 is built from 15 residues. Trimming cost V 0 bases and J 4 bases, with 12 bases left between them. In nucleotides, the CDR3 is TGCGCCAGCAGCCAAGATGAGGGTTTAAGCTATGGCTACACCTTC. Its translation: CASSQDEGLSYGYTF.

This chain uses TRBV9 with TRBJ1-6; possible D gene TRBD1, 5 bases. This CDR3 is built from 16 residues. Trimming removed 3 bases from V and 7 bases from J, with 17 bases in between. Germline assignment: CDR1 SGDLS and CDR2 YYNGEE. The DNA of the CDR3 is TGTGCCAGCAGCGACTTTGGGGGGGGTGGCAATTCACCCCTCCACTTT. It translates to CASSDFGGGGNSPLHF. Together with reference TRBV9 and TRBJ1-6, the CDR3 gives the full variable domain: DSGVTQTPKHLITATGQRVTLRCSPRSGDLSVYWYQQSLDQGLQFLIQYYNGEERAKGNILERFSAQQFPDLHSELNLSSLELGDSALYFCASSDFGGGGNSPLHFGNGTRLTVT.

The CDR3 coding sequence is TGTGCCAGCAGCTTCCAGGGTCGTGGCTACACCTTC. The encoded protein is CASSFQGRGYTF. The V gene is TRBV7-9, the J gene TRBJ1-2; the D gene is possibly TRBD1 (5 bases). Germline CDR1 and CDR2: SEHNR and FQNEAQ (reference sequence). There are 12 residues in the CDR3. V was cut by 3 bases and J by 7 bases, with 9 bases left in between.

J is TRBJ2-1 and V is TRBV19; D possibly corresponds to TRBD2 (6 bases). The CDR3 totals 13 residues. V lost 10 bases and J 5 bases, leaving 15 bases between the germline ends. Germline assignment: CDR1 LNHDA and CDR2 SQIVND (reference sequence). In DNA form, the CDR3 reads TGTGCCACTGAACGGGAGTTCAACAATGAGCAGTTCTTC. It encodes CATEREFNNEQFF.